One and the same sample provided the 15 T cell receptor beta chains below, sequenced in a study of regulatory T cells in long-lasting Graves disease. This sample's time point: persistent/refractory GD, antithyroid drugs over 5 years with positive TRAb. Following extraction of RNA from PBMCs, that RNA was used to make the TCR library. Building the TCR beta libraries relied on iRepertoire HTBI primers, and CDR3 regions underwent Arm-PCR. Using its own MiXCR run on the multiplex PCR reads, TCRdb lists one record per CDR3 protein. The sample records about 420,000 distinct CDR3 sequences, about a quarter being singletons. The starting material was peripheral blood mononuclear cells (PBMCs), obtained when the disease was refractory, from a patient treated with antithyroid drugs. The receptors come from a female donor with Graves disease.

This chain uses TRBV19 with TRBJ1-2; no reliable D call. Germline V gene lookup returns CDR1 LNHDA and CDR2 SQIVND (reference sequence). The V and J ends lost 5 bases and 2 bases respectively, with 18 bases between them. This CDR3 has 16 residues. The CDR3 region has the DNA TGTGCCAGTAGTCTCCGGGCCCTTCAGTCCAACTATGGCTACACCTTC. As protein: CASSLRALQSNYGYTF.

By share, this clonotype counts as medium-sized. The chain is built from TRBV28 and TRBJ1-5; D gene uncertain. Germline V gene sequence: CDR1 MDHEN, CDR2 SYDVKM. V lost 7 bases and J lost 3, with 10 bases in between. The CDR3 is 13 residues long. The CDR3 bases are TGTGCCAGCACCGATGTATTCAATCAGCCCCAGCATTTT. This sequence encodes CASTDVFNQPQHF.

This clonotype was detected only a few times. The gene calls are TRBV6-4 and TRBJ1-1; D is undetermined. Deletions cut 5 bases from V and 1 base from J, with 11 bases between. Germline V gene sequence: CDR1 MRHNA, CDR2 SNTAGT. The CDR3 runs 14 residues. CDR3 protein: CASSPGLGNTEAFF. CDR3 bases: TGTGCCAGCAGTCCGGGTCTTGGGAACACTGAAGCTTTCTTT.

This sequence joins TRBV7-2 and TRBJ2-7, with TRBD1 as a possible D gene (6 bases). From germline, CDR1 is SGHTA and CDR2 FQGNSA. V lost 4 bases and J 1 base, leaving 11 bases between the germline ends. The CDR3 contains 14 residues. CDR3 residues: CASSSDRMSYEQYF. The CDR3 nucleotides are TGTGCCAGCAGCTCCGACAGGATGTCCTACGAGCAGTACTTC.

This clonotype was counted at least ten times. V usage is TRBV5-1 and J usage is TRBJ1-5; TRBD1 is a possible D gene (5 bases). Germline V CDR1 and CDR2: SGHRS, YFSETQ. The CDR3 contains 14 residues. With 4 bases removed from V and 5 bases from J, the gap between germline ends came to 13 bases. The CDR3 DNA sequence: TGCGCCAGCAGCCTGGGACGGGGGGATCAGCCCCAGCATTTT. It yields the protein CASSLGRGDQPQHF.

This clonotype has a handful of counts. The chain joins TRBV20-1 to TRBJ1-2, with a possible D match to TRBD1 (5 bases). V dropped 1 base and J dropped 6 bases, with 12 bases sitting between them. Germline V CDR1 and CDR2: DFQATT, SNEGSKA (reference sequence). The CDR3 has 13 amino acids. The CDR3 DNA reads as TGCAGTGCTAGAGGTGCCGGGACCCATGGCTACACCTTC. Residues: CSARGAGTHGYTF.

This clonotype was picked up many times. The chain links TRBV18 to TRBJ2-5; possibly TRBD1 or TRBD2 for D (5 bases each). Trimming left V 6 bases short and J 7 bases short, with 18 bases between. The CDR3 runs to 14 residues. Germline V gives CDR1 KGHSH, CDR2 LQKENI. The CDR3 nucleotides read TGTGCCAGCTCCCCTGGACGGGGCGGGTGGACCCAGTACTTC. Protein sequence: CASSPGRGGWTQYF.

The rearrangement links TRBV2 to TRBJ1-6; possibly TRBD1 for D (5 bases). Germline V gives CDR1 SNHLY, CDR2 FYNNEI. CDR3 size: 14 residues. Between the trimmed V and J ends, which lost 2 bases and 10 bases, there was a span of 12 bases. CDR3 coding DNA: TGTGCCAGCAGTGAAAGGGGTATCGGGTCACCCCTCCACTTT. Translation gives CASSERGIGSPLHF.

This clonotype appeared many times. The chain employs TRBV12-3 or TRBV12-4 and TRBJ2-6; D is unclear. The CDR3 spans 14 residues. Trimming took off 6 bases at V and 2 bases at J, with 8 bases between the two ends. CDR3 nucleotides: TGTGCCAGCAGCTCCCAGCCTGGGGCCAACGTCCTGACTTTC. Amino acid sequence: CASSSQPGANVLTF.

Many counts were recorded for this clonotype. The V call is TRBV2, the J call TRBJ2-7; D might be TRBD2 (6 bases). The V end was cut by 6 bases, the J end by 3 bases, with 12 bases between. From germline, CDR1 is SNHLY and CDR2 FYNNEI. The CDR3 sequence is 13 residues long. The CDR3 region is CASRGGYGYEQYF. The CDR3 DNA is TGTGCCAGCAGGGGGGGATACGGCTACGAGCAGTACTTC.

This chain links TRBV28 with TRBJ2-1, with D uncertain. Trimming removed 6 bases from V and 6 bases from J, with 21 bases in between. The CDR3 sequence is 16 residues long. Germline CDR1 is MDHEN and CDR2 is SYDVKM. The CDR3 bases are TGTGCCAGCAGATCCAGGACCAGCCAAAGGATCAATGAGCAGTTCTTC. This translates into CASRSRTSQRINEQFF.

This clonotype came up once. This rearrangement joins TRBV11-2 to TRBJ2-2; 8 bases agree with TRBD2. Germline loops: CDR1 SGHAT, CDR2 FQNNGV. The ends lost 7 bases at V and 7 bases at J; junction bases unmatched: 5. The CDR3 covers 13 residues. The CDR3 sequence is CASKRELVGELFF. The CDR3 region has the DNA TGTGCCAGCAAGCGGGAGTTGGTCGGGGAGCTGTTTTTT.

This clonotype was seen ten or more times. The chain recombines TRBV11-2 with TRBJ1-5; the match to TRBD1 covers 7 bases. After removal of 5 bases from V and 9 bases from J, the junction contained 10 bases not matched to a gene. This CDR3 contains 14 residues. Germline lookup yields CDR1 SGHAT and CDR2 FQNNGV. CDR3 residues: CASSEDRSNRPQHF. CDR3 nucleotide sequence: TGTGCCAGCAGCGAGGACAGGTCCAACAGGCCCCAGCATTTT.

The chain couples TRBV5-6 to TRBJ2-5, with TRBD2 matching over 13 bases. The CDR3 spans 17 residues. J lost 2 bases, V lost 4 bases, and 8 bases had no gene match. Germline V gene sequence: CDR1 SGHDT, CDR2 YYEEEE. The CDR3 DNA follows: TGTGCCAGCAGCGGGTGGACTAGCGGGAGAAGGCAAGAGACCCAGTACTTC. Encoded protein: CASSGWTSGRRQETQYF.

This clonotype was observed a single time. The V gene is TRBV10-3, the J gene TRBJ2-2; 8 bases are shared with TRBD2. The germline V gene encodes CDR1 ENHRY and CDR2 SYGVKD. V gave up 3 bases and J gave up 2 bases; unmatched junction bases: 5. This CDR3 contains 16 residues. DNA for the CDR3: TGTGCCATCAGTGACAGCGGGAGAGTTAACACCGGGGAGCTGTTTTTT. It is translated as CAISDSGRVNTGELFF.